The 23 T cell receptor beta chains reported below all come from one sample, sequenced in a study of human T cells and chemical hapten exposure. Total RNA came from unfractionated whole blood. Using its own MiXCR run on the 5' RACE reads, TCRdb lists one record per CDR3 protein. This table holds 130,000 or so distinct CDR3 sequences, 4.1% found once. The receptors originated from a female donor in good health.

This clonotype was counted at least ten times. The chain combines TRBV7-8 with TRBJ1-2; the D is unclear. This CDR3 contains 17 residues. Trimming left V 5 bases short and J 2 bases short, with 21 bases between. Germline V lookup: CDR1 SGHVS, CDR2 FQNEAQ. CDR3 region: CASSPLGIPTENYGYTF. CDR3 DNA: TGTGCCAGCAGCCCTCTTGGGATCCCCACGGAGAACTATGGCTACACCTTC.

The sample holds a few counts of this clonotype. V is TRBV5-1 and J is TRBJ2-5; D gene uncertain. The V end was cut by 3 bases, the J end by 5 bases, with 5 bases between. Per the germline V gene, CDR1 is SGHRS and CDR2 is YFSETQ. The CDR3 is made up of 11 amino acids. In DNA, the CDR3 is TGCGCCAGCAGCTGGGTGGAGACCCAGTACTTC. Translation gives CASSWVETQYF.

In its sample, this clonotype was seen a few times. The chain recombines TRBV3-1 with TRBJ2-2; TRBD2 might be the D (6 bases). The V gene's germline CDR1 is LGHDT and CDR2 YNNKEL (reference sequence). The CDR3 spans 18 residues. Trimming took 4 bases from V and 0 from J, leaving 18 bases between them. CDR3 region: CASSRRSLSGANTGELFF. In DNA, the CDR3 is TGTGCCAGCAGCCGTCGGAGTTTGTCGGGAGCGAACACCGGGGAGCTGTTTTTT.

In this sample, this clonotype turned up many times. This sequence joins TRBV3-1 and TRBJ1-1; D ambiguous. Trimming removed 0 bases at V and 0 bases at J, with 5 bases between. Germline V lookup: CDR1 LGHDT, CDR2 YNNKEL (reference sequence). The CDR3 spans 14 residues. The CDR3 nucleotides read TGTGCCAGCAGCCAAGATTGGGTGAACACTGAAGCTTTCTTT. Translating gives CASSQDWVNTEAFF. Filled out from reference TRBV3-1 and TRBJ1-1, the complete variable domain reads DTAVSQTPKYLVTQMGNDKSIKCEQNLGHDTMYWYKQDSKKFLKIMFSYNNKELIINETVPNRFSPKSPDKAHLNLHINSLELGDSAVYFCASSQDWVNTEAFFGQGTRLTVV.

The chain couples TRBV29-1 to TRBJ1-2; D remains unclear. The CDR3 has 12 residues. Trimming cost V 2 bases and J 4 bases, with 8 bases left between them. Germline CDR1 reads SQVTM; CDR2 reads ANQGSEA. CDR3 DNA: TGCAGCGTTGAAAGCAGGACCTATGGCTACACCTTC. Encoded protein: CSVESRTYGYTF.

This clonotype has ten or more counts. The V call is TRBV20-1, the J call TRBJ1-5, with TRBD1 identical over 8 bases. The J segment lost 0 bases and the V segment lost 1 base, leaving 2 bases of the junction unmatched. The CDR3 has 15 residues. Germline V gives CDR1 DFQATT, CDR2 SNEGSKA (reference sequence). The CDR3 nucleotides read TGCAGTGCTAGAGGGACAGGGTATAGCAATCAGCCCCAGCATTTT. This sequence encodes CSARGTGYSNQPQHF.

This clonotype was detected a few times. The chain couples TRBV5-4 to TRBJ2-6; 10 nucleotides align to TRBD1. Germline lookup yields CDR1 SGHNT and CDR2 YYREEE (reference sequence). The CDR3 is 17 amino acids. V was clipped by 4 bases and J by 1 base; unmatched bases: 5. The DNA of the CDR3 is TGTGCCAGCAGCCGACAGGGGGCGCAGTCTGGGGCCAACGTCCTGACTTTC. Translation gives CASSRQGAQSGANVLTF. Full variable domain (remainder filled in from reference TRBV5-4 and TRBJ2-6): ETGVTQSPTHLIKTRGQQVTLRCSSQSGHNTVSWYQQALGQGPQFIFQYYREEENGRGNFPPRFSGLQFPNYSSELNVNALELDDSALYLCASSRQGAQSGANVLTFGAGSRLTVL.

Many counts were recorded for this clonotype. The chain combines TRBV5-1 with TRBJ2-7; D remains ambiguous. This CDR3 is 13 amino acids long. Germline V gene data show CDR1 as SGHRS and CDR2 as YFSETQ. V was clipped by 2 bases and J by 3 bases, with 9 bases between them. CDR3 residues: CASSFVSLYEQYF. CDR3 nucleotide sequence: TGCGCCAGCAGCTTCGTCTCGCTCTACGAGCAGTACTTC.

This clonotype was seen at least ten times. CDR3 DNA: TGTGCCAGCAGCTTATCCGGACAAGGTGACTATGGCTACACCTTC. This codes for CASSLSGQGDYGYTF. This sequence joins TRBV11-2 and TRBJ1-2; D is perhaps TRBD1 (5 bases). Germline CDR1 SGHAT, CDR2 FQNNGV. This CDR3 contains 15 residues. The germline V and J ends were trimmed by 2 bases and 3 bases, with 13 bases remaining between them. Complete variable domain (other parts from reference TRBV11-2 and TRBJ1-2): EAGVAQSPRYKIIEKRQSVAFWCNPISGHATLYWYQQILGQGPKLLIQFQNNGVVDDSQLPKDRFSAERLKGVDSTLKIQPAKLEDSAVYLCASSLSGQGDYGYTFGSGTRLTVV.

Many counts were recorded for this clonotype. This rearrangement joins TRBV29-1 to TRBJ1-5, with a weak D call TRBD1 (6 bases). The germline V gene has CDR1 SQVTM and CDR2 ANQGSEA. The germline V and J ends were trimmed by 6 bases and 2 bases, with 11 bases remaining between them. The CDR3 runs 13 residues. The chain's CDR3 is CSVSGEGNQPQHF. In nucleotides, the CDR3 is TGCAGCGTCTCAGGGGAAGGCAATCAGCCCCAGCATTTT.

There are a few counts of this clonotype. This chain links TRBV7-9 with TRBJ2-7; 7 bases are a match to TRBD1. CDR3 length equals 14 residues. Germline V CDR1 and CDR2: SEHNR, FQNEAQ (reference sequence). The ends lost 6 bases at V and 3 bases at J; junction bases unmatched: 8. The CDR3 reads CASSSKGQNYEQYF. CDR3 DNA sequence: TGTGCCAGCAGTTCGAAGGGACAGAACTACGAGCAGTACTTC.

The table lists this clonotype with many counts. The chain links TRBV20-1 to TRBJ1-4; a weak D match, TRBD1 (6 bases). This CDR3 comprises 14 residues. Per germline, CDR1 DFQATT and CDR2 SNEGSKA (reference sequence). V was trimmed by 4 bases and J by 10 bases, leaving 19 bases between them. The CDR3 DNA sequence: TGCAGTGCTAACCATATTCCTGCAGGGGCAAAACTGTTTTTT. Encoded protein: CSANHIPAGAKLFF.

This clonotype has a count of ten or more. The chain carries TRBV9 and TRBJ1-6, with D unresolved. This CDR3 has 12 amino acids. Germline CDR1 is SGDLS and CDR2 is YYNGEE. V lost 4 bases and J lost 10, with 9 bases in between. The CDR3 loop is CASSTLSSPLHF. The CDR3, as DNA: TGTGCCAGCAGCACCCTTTCGTCACCCCTCCACTTT.

This clonotype was recorded at least ten times. The rearrangement links TRBV12-3 or TRBV12-4 to TRBJ2-1; 7 bases fit TRBD1. The CDR3 consists of 15 residues. The junction had 5 bases not matched to a gene; V was cut back by 1 base and J by 5 bases. The CDR3 nucleotides are TGTGCCAGCAGTTTAGAGGGACAGTTCCACAATGAGCAGTTCTTC. It codes for CASSLEGQFHNEQFF.

This clonotype was detected many times. V is TRBV11-3 and J is TRBJ2-1; D is possibly TRBD1 (6 bases). V lost 4 bases to trimming and J lost 5 bases, with 12 bases between them. Per the germline V gene, CDR1 is SGHNT and CDR2 is YENEEA. The CDR3 is made up of 14 amino acids. The CDR3 loop reads CASSSYEGDNEQFF. As DNA, the CDR3 is TGTGCCAGCAGCTCCTATGAGGGGGACAATGAGCAGTTCTTC.

This clonotype has ten or more counts. The J gene is TRBJ2-3, the V gene TRBV27; D not resolved. The CDR3 runs 13 residues. The ends were cut back, 5 bases at V and 2 bases at J, with 8 bases in the middle. CDR1 and CDR2 (germline): MNHEY, SMNVEV (reference sequence). The CDR3: CASSTTPTDTQYF. The CDR3 region has the DNA TGTGCCAGCAGTACCACCCCCACAGATACGCAGTATTTT.

This clonotype was seen repeatedly, ten times or more. This chain joins TRBV5-5 and TRBJ1-2; 8 bases are a match to TRBD1. CDR3 length: 14 amino acids. Trimming cost V 0 bases and J 4 bases; bases outside gene matches: 2. Germline CDR1 and CDR2: SGHKS and YYEKEE (reference sequence). The CDR3 DNA sequence: TGTGCCAGCAGCTTGGAGGACAGGGCCTATGGCTACACCTTC. Translated, it gives CASSLEDRAYGYTF.

In this sample, this clonotype turned up many times. This chain connects TRBV4-2 to TRBJ1-6; tentatively, D is TRBD1 (5 bases). The CDR3 is 14 residues long. Germline CDR1 is LGHNA and CDR2 is YNFKEQ. V lost 1 base and J lost 8, with 9 bases in between. CDR3 sequence (DNA): TGTGCCAGCAGCCAAGCTCTGGGGGATTCACCCCTCCACTTT. Its translation: CASSQALGDSPLHF.

This clonotype was found many times. The CDR3 DNA is TGTGCCAGCAGCGCGGGACGGCTGAACTCCTACGAGCAGTACTTC. Translating gives CASSAGRLNSYEQYF. V usage is TRBV7-6 and J usage is TRBJ2-7; TRBD2 might be the D (6 bases). This CDR3 is built from 15 residues. Between the trimmed V and J ends, which lost 5 bases and 0 bases, there was a span of 14 bases. CDR1 is SGHVS, CDR2 FNYEAQ, per germline.

The table lists this clonotype with many counts. The gene calls are TRBV27 and TRBJ1-1; TRBD1 aligns across 8 bases. The CDR3 has 16 residues. CDR1 is MNHEY, CDR2 SMNVEV, per germline (reference sequence). The V segment lost 5 bases and the J segment 1 base; nucleotides outside the gene matches: 9. The CDR3 here is CASSPGQGTTNTEAFF. The CDR3, as DNA: TGTGCCAGCAGTCCAGGACAGGGCACAACGAACACTGAAGCTTTCTTT.

CDR3 sequence (DNA): TGTGCCAGCAGCCATGCCGGGACTAGCGGGGGGGCCCGGGAGACCCAGTACTTC. Protein product: CASSHAGTSGGARETQYF. The V and J genes are TRBV5-4 and TRBJ2-5, with 16 bases that match TRBD2. The CDR3 length is 18 residues. The germline CDR1 and CDR2 sequences are SGHNT and YYREEE (reference sequence). V lost 4 bases to trimming and J lost 5 bases; unmatched junction nucleotides: 11.

This clonotype was detected many times. The chain couples TRBV19 to TRBJ2-2; D remains ambiguous. The CDR3 covers 14 residues. The germline gives CDR1 LNHDA, CDR2 SQIVND (reference sequence). The V gene lost 3 bases and the J gene lost 5 bases, with 10 bases spanning the gap. CDR3 protein: CASSMAWWTGELFF. DNA of the CDR3: TGTGCCAGTAGTATGGCTTGGTGGACCGGGGAGCTGTTTTTT.

This clonotype occurred a few times. This sequence joins TRBV9 and TRBJ1-1; maybe TRBD1 (6 bases). Germline CDR1 and CDR2: SGDLS and YYNGEE. V lost 3 bases and J 0 bases, leaving 12 bases between the germline ends. This CDR3 has 15 amino acids. CDR3 amino acids: CASSAPGQLNTEAFF. DNA of the CDR3: TGTGCCAGCAGCGCTCCTGGACAGTTGAACACTGAAGCTTTCTTT. The full variable domain, rest sourced from reference TRBV9 and TRBJ1-1, is DSGVTQTPKHLITATGQRVTLRCSPRSGDLSVYWYQQSLDQGLQFLIQYYNGEERAKGNILERFSAQQFPDLHSELNLSSLELGDSALYFCASSAPGQLNTEAFFGQGTRLTVV.